The entry below describes one T cell receptor beta chain. As yet, its antigen is unknown. Germline V gives CDR1 SQVTM, CDR2 ANQGSEA. The CDR3 sequence is 14 residues long. V shed 5 bases, J shed 8 bases, and the junction held 9 bases outside the gene matches. The data were obtained in a study of cytomegalovirus exposure and HLA in healthy donors. Study findings and constraints: Accurate prediction of most subjects' HLA-A and HLA-B alleles from TCR beta sequences was reported. A few chains tied to CMV proved CMV antigen-specific in vitro.

Amplification used 60 Vbeta primers and 13 Jbeta primers. Sequencing was performed with immunoSEQ multiplex PCR; in TCRdb, only in-frame clones are kept and a portion is missing. Its table records roughly 200,000 clones. This TCR was sampled from a girl aged 2 to 9 in good health and CMV-seropositive. Sequences were obtained from PBMCs. The V and J genes are TRBV29-1 and TRBJ1-6, with 7 positions matching TRBD1. CDR3 sequence: CSVSKGGRDSPLHF. Here the CDR3 DNA reads TGCAGCGTTTCGAAAGGGGGCCGGGATTCACCCCTCCACTTT.